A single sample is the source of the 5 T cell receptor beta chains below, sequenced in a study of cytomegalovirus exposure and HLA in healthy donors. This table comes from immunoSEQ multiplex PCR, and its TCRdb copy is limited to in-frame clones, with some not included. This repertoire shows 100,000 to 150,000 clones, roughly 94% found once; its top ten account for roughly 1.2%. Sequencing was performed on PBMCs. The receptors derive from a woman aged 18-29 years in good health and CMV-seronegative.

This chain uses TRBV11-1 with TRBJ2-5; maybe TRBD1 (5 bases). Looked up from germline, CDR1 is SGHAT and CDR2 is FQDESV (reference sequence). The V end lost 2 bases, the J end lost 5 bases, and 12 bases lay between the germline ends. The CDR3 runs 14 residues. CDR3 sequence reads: CASSLRQLGETQYF. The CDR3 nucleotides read TGTGCCAGCAGCTTAAGACAGCTCGGGGAGACCCAGTACTTC.

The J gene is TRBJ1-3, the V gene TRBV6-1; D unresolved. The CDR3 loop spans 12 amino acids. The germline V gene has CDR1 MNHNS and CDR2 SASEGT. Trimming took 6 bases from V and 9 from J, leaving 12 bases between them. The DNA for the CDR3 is TGTGCCAGCAGGGATTCAAGGAGCACCATATATTTT. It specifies CASRDSRSTIYF.

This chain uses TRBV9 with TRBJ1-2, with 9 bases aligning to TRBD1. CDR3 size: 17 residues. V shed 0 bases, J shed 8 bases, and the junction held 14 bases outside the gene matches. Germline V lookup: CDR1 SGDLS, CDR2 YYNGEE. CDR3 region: CASSVAPGQGSSGGYTF. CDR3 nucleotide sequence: TGTGCCAGCAGCGTAGCCCCCGGACAGGGGTCTTCGGGCGGCTACACCTTC.

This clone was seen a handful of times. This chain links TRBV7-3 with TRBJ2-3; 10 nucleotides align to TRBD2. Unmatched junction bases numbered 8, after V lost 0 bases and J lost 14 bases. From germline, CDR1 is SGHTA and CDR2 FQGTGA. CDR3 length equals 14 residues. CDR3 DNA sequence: TGTGCCAGCAGCTTAACGTTAACTAGCGGGATAAGGTATTTT. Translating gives CASSLTLTSGIRYF.

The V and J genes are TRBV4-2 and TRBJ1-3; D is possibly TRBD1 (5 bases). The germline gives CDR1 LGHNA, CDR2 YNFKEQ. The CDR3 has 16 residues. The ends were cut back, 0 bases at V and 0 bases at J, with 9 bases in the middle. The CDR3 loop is CASSQEAGRSGNTIYF. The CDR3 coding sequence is TGTGCCAGCAGCCAAGAGGCAGGGCGCTCTGGAAACACCATATATTTT.